A selection of T cell receptor beta chains follows, all from one sample in a study of blood T cell repertoires in COVID-19. The repertoire was sequenced with immunoSEQ multiplex PCR; TCRdb's copy has only in-frame clones and lacks some. The sample includes about 180,000 clones, around 80% of them seen just once. Material for sequencing was PBMCs or T cells enriched from blood (not recorded which). The receptor set was obtained from a man aged 55 to 70 who had been exposed to COVID-19. The CDR3 runs from the conserved cysteine through the conserved F or W. The order of the fields is D gene, V gene, J gene, clone size, CDR3 DNA, CDR3 protein. The D gene is left open where the match is weak. The listing skips clone size in some rows; elsewhere it reads once, few, many or a size class.

.,TRBV5-1,TRBJ2-1,.,TGCGCCAGCAGCTTGGGGGCCGGGGGCTACAATGAGCAGTTCTTC,CASSLGAGGYNEQFF
.,TRBV11-3,TRBJ2-2,once,TGTGCCAGCAGCCAAGGACGCGGGGCGCGGGACACCGGGGAGCTGTTTTTT,CASSQGRGARDTGELFF
TRBD2,TRBV25-1,TRBJ2-3,once,TGTGCCAGTGCGGGAGTACGAGATACGCAGTATTTT,CASAGVRDTQYF
.,TRBV19,TRBJ1-1,.,TGTGCCAGTAGTTTGACCTCCGGGGTAACTGAAGCTTTCTTT,CASSLTSGVTEAFF
TRBD2,TRBV10-3,TRBJ2-1,.,TGTGCCACAGGGGCGGGGGGCGCATATGAGCAGTTCTTC,CATGAGGAYEQFF
TRBD1,TRBV2,TRBJ2-5,.,TGTGCCAGCAGTGAAGGGACAGGGAAAGAGACCCAGTACTTC,CASSEGTGKETQYF
TRBD2,TRBV6-2/TRBV6-3,TRBJ2-1,.,TGTGCCAGCAGTTACAGGGTAGCGGGAGGGCCGGGGTCCTACAATGAGCAGTTCTTC,CASSYRVAGGPGSYNEQFF
TRBD2,TRBV5-4,TRBJ2-3,.,TGTGCCAGCAGCTTGGTACTAGCGGGGTTCACAGATACGCAGTATTTT,CASSLVLAGFTDTQYF
TRBD1,TRBV7-3,TRBJ2-1,.,TGTGCCAGCAGCTCCGCCGGGACAGGGGGGTACAATGAGCAGTTCTTC,CASSSAGTGGYNEQFF
.,TRBV4-2,TRBJ1-4,few,TGTGCCAGCAGCCCCGATGGGACACATGCAACTAATGAAAAACTGTTTTTT,CASSPDGTHATNEKLFF
TRBD1,TRBV5-6,TRBJ2-1,.,TGTGCCAGCAGCTTGGCTCAGGGGGTCGAGGAGCAGTTCTTC,CASSLAQGVEEQFF
.,TRBV19,TRBJ2-3,.,TGTGCCAGTCGGGGTGACCACACAGATACGCAGTATTTT,CASRGDHTDTQYF
.,TRBV4-1,TRBJ2-2,few,TGCGCCAGCAGCGCGCACGGCGGGGAGCTGTTTTTT,CASSAHGGELFF
TRBD1,TRBV24-1,TRBJ1-5,.,TGTGCCACCAGTGAACCCGGACAGGATCAGCCCCAGCATTTT,CATSEPGQDQPQHF
TRBD2,TRBV15,TRBJ2-7,.,TGTGCCACCAGCAGAGATCGGGAGGGACTTCAGTACTTC,CATSRDREGLQYF
.,TRBV28,TRBJ1-2,.,TGTGCCAGCAGTCCAGAAGTGGTCTATGGCTACACCTTC,CASSPEVVYGYTF
TRBD2,TRBV7-6,TRBJ2-5,once,TGTGCCAGCAGCTCCCCCAGCGGGAGCTCGGTCCAAGAGACCCAGTACTTC,CASSSPSGSSVQETQYF
.,TRBV2,TRBJ2-7,.,TGTGCCAGCAGTGAAGGGTTCCCAGGGCTCAACGAGCAGTACTTC,CASSEGFPGLNEQYF
TRBD1,TRBV19,TRBJ1-5,few,TGTGCCAGTAGGCTTGGGACAGCAAGGCGCAATCAGCCCCAGCATTTT,CASRLGTARRNQPQHF
.,TRBV4-3,TRBJ2-1,few,TGCGCCAGCAGCCAAGAAGGGGGGAGGGCCTACAATGAGCAGTTCTTC,CASSQEGGRAYNEQFF
.,TRBV14,TRBJ1-1,.,TGTGCCAGCAGCCTCCGAACCGGCGGGAACACTGAAGCTTTCTTT,CASSLRTGGNTEAFF
.,TRBV19,TRBJ1-1,.,TGTGCCAGTAGTATTGTGGGGGGAGGCACTGAAGCTTTCTTT,CASSIVGGGTEAFF
TRBD1,TRBV11-2,TRBJ2-3,.,TGTGCCAGCAGCTTTTCGACAGGGGGCACAGATACGCAGTATTTT,CASSFSTGGTDTQYF
.,TRBV12-5,TRBJ2-2,few,TGTGCTAGTGGACCCGGTGAGGCCGGGGAGCTGTTTTTT,CASGPGEAGELFF
TRBD1,TRBV6-6,TRBJ1-5,.,TGTGCCAGTGGCCTGACAGGGGATGGCAATCAGCCCCAGCATTTT,CASGLTGDGNQPQHF
TRBD1,TRBV7-2,TRBJ1-1,.,TGTGCCAGCAGCTTAACGTGGGACAGGAACACTGAAGCTTTCTTT,CASSLTWDRNTEAFF
TRBD2,TRBV4-1,TRBJ2-4,.,TGCGCCAGCAGCCAAGACGTAGCGGGAGGTGCCAAAAACATTCAGTACTTC,CASSQDVAGGAKNIQYF
.,TRBV29-1,TRBJ1-1,medium-sized,TGCAGCGTTGTGGAGGTCCCTGAAGCTTTCTTT,CSVVEVPEAFF
.,TRBV6-5,TRBJ2-3,.,TGTGCCAGCAGTTTGGCAGGGACTAGCACAGATACGCAGTATTTT,CASSLAGTSTDTQYF
.,TRBV2,TRBJ2-7,.,TGTGCCAGTCATCAGGGGACGGACTCCTACGAGCAGTACTTC,CASHQGTDSYEQYF
.,TRBV28,TRBJ2-1,few,TGTGCCAGCAGTTTGAGAGGGAGCTCCTACAATGAGCAGTTCTTC,CASSLRGSSYNEQFF
.,TRBV7-8,TRBJ1-3,.,TGTGCCAGCAGCGCCGGACGGGGGACCTCTGGAAACACCATATATTTT,CASSAGRGTSGNTIYF
.,TRBV19,TRBJ1-5,.,TGTGCCAGTAGTATGGGCGGGAGCAATCAGCCCCAGCATTTT,CASSMGGSNQPQHF
.,TRBV4-1,TRBJ1-2,.,TGCGCCAGCAGCCAAGTGCAGGGAATTGGCTACACCTTC,CASSQVQGIGYTF
TRBD1,TRBV25-1,TRBJ2-1,.,TGTGCCAGCCTCGGGACAGGGGGCATAAATGAGCAGTTCTTC,CASLGTGGINEQFF
TRBD1,TRBV14,TRBJ1-2,few,TGTGCCAGCAGCCATGACTTAGGGACAGCCTATGGCTACACCTTC,CASSHDLGTAYGYTF
TRBD2,TRBV7-9,TRBJ2-2,.,TGTGCCAGCAGTACATATCCTCTGGCGGGAGGGCCCCGGGAGCTGTTTTTT,CASSTYPLAGGPRELFF
TRBD1,TRBV18,TRBJ1-2,.,TGTGCCAGCTCACCTAACAGGGACAGCTCTTATGGCTACACCTTC,CASSPNRDSSYGYTF
TRBD2,TRBV11-1,TRBJ2-3,.,TGTGCCAGCAGCTTATCGTTTAGCGGGTCGGATACGCAGTATTTT,CASSLSFSGSDTQYF
.,TRBV9,TRBJ1-1,once,TGTGCCAGCAGCGTAGTCGGGCGGGCGGTCGGAACTGAAGCTTTCTTT,CASSVVGRAVGTEAFF
TRBD1,TRBV18,TRBJ1-1,.,TGTGCCAGCTCACCACTGGGACAGGGGAACACTGAAGCTTTCTTT,CASSPLGQGNTEAFF